This TCR beta chain was recovered during a study of technical replicates of blood from a handful of donors. Libraries were prepared by immunoSEQ multiplex PCR; TCRdb keeps only in-frame clonotypes and omits some of them. This sample yields 75,000 to 90,000 clones, of which 90% to 95% are seen a single time; 0.27% belongs to the top ten. This CDR3 is 14 amino acids long. The junction had 3 bases not matched to a gene; V was cut back by 2 bases and J by 7 bases. Germline V lookup: CDR1 MDHEN, CDR2 SYDVKM. The sequenced sample consisted of T cells isolated from PBMCs. The chain is built from TRBV28 and TRBJ2-1; TRBD2 agrees at 9 bases. This receptor was identified in a human donor in good health. The chain's CDR3 is CASSLPTSGNEQFF. CDR3 nucleotides: TGTGCCAGCAGTTTACCAACTAGCGGGAATGAGCAGTTCTTC.